The next 15 T cell receptor beta chains were all read from a single sample in a study of beta chain features in type 1 diabetes. Study results and caveats: TCRB CDR3s from Type 1 diabetes patients were moderately but significantly shorter in all four CD4+ subsets.

These TCRs' antigens remain unknown. The whole isolated RNA underwent reverse transcription, so sequencing captured expressed TCRB transcripts. Here immunoSEQ multiplex PCR was the method, and the copy in TCRdb shows in-frame clones only, minus some. The table includes some 250,000 clones, approximately 10% detected once. Material: naive CD4+ T cells from blood. The receptors shown here come from a man younger than 45 with type 1 diabetes.

This clone was observed at least ten times. This chain uses TRBV30 with TRBJ2-1; 11 nucleotides match TRBD1. This CDR3 region has 14 residues. Germline V gene data show CDR1 as GTSNPN and CDR2 as SVGIG (reference sequence). The J segment lost 3 bases and the V segment lost 8 bases, leaving 6 bases of the junction unmatched. The CDR3 nucleotides read TGTGCCCACATAGGGACAGGGGGCTACAATGAGCAGTTCTTC. This codes for CAHIGTGGYNEQFF.

V is TRBV14 and J is TRBJ2-3, with D perhaps TRBD2 (5 bases). Trimming stripped 0 bases from V and 3 bases from J, with 10 bases between. The CDR3 is 15 amino acids. Germline assignment: CDR1 SGHDN and CDR2 FVKESK. CDR3 DNA sequence: TGTGCCAGCAGCCAAGAACGGGGTTGGACAGATACGCAGTATTTT. It encodes CASSQERGWTDTQYF.

This clone was detected only a few times. J is TRBJ2-1 and V is TRBV27; no reliable D call. Germline assignment: CDR1 MNHEY and CDR2 SMNVEV (reference sequence). This CDR3 has 16 amino acids. Trimming pared 6 bases from V and 2 bases from J, leaving 17 bases between. Here the CDR3 DNA reads TGTGCCAGCAGAGGCCTTGAGGCCCGGACCTACAATGAGCAGTTCTTC. The encoded protein is CASRGLEARTYNEQFF.

This clone came up a few times. The rearrangement links TRBV6-1 to TRBJ1-5; D gene uncertain. CDR1 is MNHNS, CDR2 SASEGT, per germline. Between the trimmed V and J ends, which lost 8 bases and 1 base, there was a span of 9 bases. The length of the CDR3 is 13 residues. The CDR3 protein is CASRGGSNQPQHF. The CDR3 DNA reads as TGTGCCAGCCGAGGAGGGAGCAATCAGCCCCAGCATTTT.

This clone came up a few times. In DNA, the CDR3 is TGTGCCAGCAGCGTAGTCAGTGGCGGGGCAAGCACAGATACGCAGTATTTT. Translated: CASSVVSGGASTDTQYF. The J gene is TRBJ2-3, the V gene TRBV9; maybe TRBD2 (6 bases). The CDR3 sequence is 17 residues long. CDR1 is SGDLS, CDR2 YYNGEE, per germline. V shed 0 bases and J shed 0 bases, with 14 bases lying between them.

This clone was recorded a few times. J is TRBJ2-2 and V is TRBV5-1; D unclear. The CDR3 length is 14 residues. Looked up from germline, CDR1 is SGHRS and CDR2 is YFSETQ. V was pared by 5 bases and J by 6 bases, with 14 bases between. CDR3 nucleotides: TGCGCCAGCAGACTAACCCCTCCGTCCGGGGAGCTGTTTTTT. Encoded protein: CASRLTPPSGELFF.

The chain is built from TRBV7-2 and TRBJ1-1; no clear D. Germline CDR1 SGHTA, CDR2 FQGNSA. This CDR3 is 16 amino acids long. V was cut by 6 bases and J by 2 bases, with 19 bases left in between. As DNA, the CDR3 is TGTGCCAGCAGTCCCCCGCTGACGGGGTTTAACACTGAAGCTTTCTTT. Amino acids: CASSPPLTGFNTEAFF.

A few counts support this clone. This chain connects TRBV6-5 to TRBJ2-1; perhaps TRBD1 as D (6 bases). Trimming pared 2 bases from V and 5 bases from J, leaving 10 bases between. The CDR3 totals 14 residues. Per germline, CDR1 MNHEY and CDR2 SVGAGI. The DNA for the CDR3 is TGTGCCAGCAGTTACGGGACAAGACACAATGAGCAGTTCTTC. Its protein is CASSYGTRHNEQFF.

This chain uses TRBV7-9 with TRBJ1-2, with D unclear. The CDR3 length is 12 residues. V shed 1 base and J shed 8 bases, with 8 bases lying between them. CDR1 is SEHNR and CDR2 is FQNEAQ in the germline V gene (reference sequence). DNA of the CDR3: TGTGCCAGCAGCTTAGGAGACTGGGGCTACACCTTC. Amino acids: CASSLGDWGYTF.

This rearrangement joins TRBV29-1 to TRBJ1-5; D is undetermined. The ends were cut back, 0 bases at V and 7 bases at J, with 7 bases in the middle. The CDR3 loop spans 12 amino acids. Germline CDR1 reads SQVTM; CDR2 reads ANQGSEA. In DNA, the CDR3 is TGCAGCGTTGAAGAGGAGGGACAGCCCCAGCATTTT. Translated: CSVEEEGQPQHF.

This chain connects TRBV25-1 to TRBJ2-1; 7 bases map to TRBD2. From germline, CDR1 is MGHDK and CDR2 SYGVNS. V was clipped by 1 base and J by 6 bases; unmatched bases: 9. The CDR3 covers 16 residues. The CDR3 loop reads CASSEWGGSRSNEQFF. The CDR3 DNA is TGTGCCAGCAGTGAATGGGGCGGGAGCCGCTCCAATGAGCAGTTCTTC.

The genes are TRBV7-2 and TRBJ2-5; D not certain. The CDR3 totals 15 residues. Trimming shortened V by 5 bases and J by 1 base, and 14 bases separated the two germline ends. CDR1 and CDR2 from the germline V gene are SGHTA and FQGNSA. The DNA for the CDR3 is TGTGCCAGCAGCCCATGGGCCACCTCCCAAGAGACCCAGTACTTC. Translated: CASSPWATSQETQYF.

V usage is TRBV7-2 and J usage is TRBJ2-5; TRBD2 agrees at 8 bases. V shed 6 bases and J 7 bases; nucleotides not matched to a gene: 7. Looked up from germline, CDR1 is SGHTA and CDR2 is FQGNSA. There are 13 residues in the CDR3. CDR3 protein: CASSPRGGGTQYF. CDR3 coding DNA: TGTGCCAGCAGTCCTCGGGGGGGAGGGACCCAGTACTTC.

V gene TRBV11-2 combines with J gene TRBJ2-1; 7 positions match TRBD1. The germline V gene has CDR1 SGHAT and CDR2 FQNNGV. The CDR3 length is 15 residues. V trimming: 0 bases; J trimming: 7 bases; junction bases outside the gene matches: 6. The DNA for the CDR3 is TGTGCCAGCAGCTTAGAAGGGGGCCGAGGGAATGAGCAGTTCTTC. This codes for CASSLEGGRGNEQFF.

This clone was observed a handful of times. The rearrangement uses TRBV30 and TRBJ2-5, with D possibly being TRBD1 (5 bases). V shed 0 bases and J shed 7 bases, with 12 bases lying between them. This CDR3 comprises 13 residues. Germline CDR1 GTSNPN, CDR2 SVGIG (reference sequence). The CDR3 DNA follows: TGTGCCTGGAGTGTAAGGGGTACGGGGACCCAGTACTTC. As protein: CAWSVRGTGTQYF.